The rows below give T cell receptor beta chains drawn from one sample of a study of blood T cell repertoires in COVID-19. Sequenced by immunoSEQ multiplex PCR; TCRdb stores in-frame clones only, minus some. The sample consists of under 75,000 clones, 86% of them appearing once. Sequenced material: peripheral blood. The receptors stem from a young man with acute or convalescent COVID-19. The CDR3 runs from the conserved cysteine through the conserved F or W. The D gene is left open where the match is weak. Clone size is stated in some rows and not others, as once, few, many or a class when expanded.

size: NA; J: TRBJ1-3; D: NA; V: TRBV28; DNA: TGTGCCAGCAGTCTGTACTCTGGAAACACCATATATTTT; CDR3: CASSLYSGNTIYF
size: NA; J: TRBJ1-1; D: NA; V: TRBV12-5; DNA: TGTGCTAGTGGGATTGACAGTCAGAACACTGAAGCTTTCTTT; CDR3: CASGIDSQNTEAFF
size: few; J: TRBJ1-6; D: TRBD1; V: TRBV23-1; DNA: TGCGCCAGCAGTCTCGGGACAGGGTCAGGAGTGAATTCACCCCTCCACTTT; CDR3: CASSLGTGSGVNSPLHF
size: NA; J: TRBJ2-2; D: NA; V: TRBV29-1; DNA: TGCAGCGTTGGTAACAGGCCCCTTGACACCGGGGAGCTGTTTTTT; CDR3: CSVGNRPLDTGELFF
size: NA; J: TRBJ2-2; D: TRBD1; V: TRBV10-3; DNA: TGTGCCATCAGTGAGTCGCTGGGGACAGGGGGCAACACCGGGGAGCTGTTTTTT; CDR3: CAISESLGTGGNTGELFF
size: NA; J: TRBJ2-7; D: TRBD2; V: TRBV6-2/TRBV6-3; DNA: TGTGCCAGCAGCCCCGGGACTACCTACGAGCAGTACTTC; CDR3: CASSPGTTYEQYF
size: NA; J: TRBJ2-6; D: TRBD2; V: TRBV2; DNA: TGTGCCAGCAGCCCGTGGGGGGGGGCTGGGGCCAACGTCCTGACTTTC; CDR3: CASSPWGGAGANVLTF
size: NA; J: TRBJ1-1; D: TRBD1; V: TRBV5-6; DNA: TGTGCCAGCAGCCTACGACAGGGGAGCACTGAAGCTTTCTTT; CDR3: CASSLRQGSTEAFF
size: NA; J: TRBJ1-5; D: NA; V: TRBV10-1; DNA: TGCGCCAGCAGTGAGTCGAGGGAACAGCCCCAGCATTTT; CDR3: CASSESREQPQHF
size: NA; J: TRBJ2-7; D: TRBD2; V: TRBV5-4; DNA: TGTGCCAGCAGCTCAATGGGACTAGCGGGAGGGGAGCAGTACTTC; CDR3: CASSSMGLAGGEQYF
size: NA; J: TRBJ1-1; D: NA; V: TRBV6-6; DNA: TGTGCCAGCAGTTACATGAAGGGGGGGCGAATATTAGCTTTCTTT; CDR3: CASSYMKGGRILAFF
size: NA; J: TRBJ1-6; D: NA; V: TRBV4-3; DNA: TGCGCCAGCAGCCAAGAACGTGCGATGAGCTCACCCCTCCACTTT; CDR3: CASSQERAMSSPLHF
size: NA; J: TRBJ1-3; D: NA; V: TRBV2; DNA: TGTGCCAGCAGCGGGTCGCGGGGAAACACCATATATTTT; CDR3: CASSGSRGNTIYF
size: NA; J: TRBJ2-5; D: TRBD2; V: TRBV10-1; DNA: TGCGCCAGCAGTGAGTCGACAACTAGCGGGGAAGAGACCCAGTACTTC; CDR3: CASSESTTSGEETQYF
size: NA; J: TRBJ1-1; D: NA; V: TRBV29-1; DNA: TGCAGCGTTCTGGCTTCGAACACTGAAGCTTTCTTT; CDR3: CSVLASNTEAFF
size: NA; J: TRBJ2-2; D: TRBD2; V: TRBV9; DNA: TGTGCCAGCAGCGTAGCTCGGACTAGGAACACCGGGGAGCTGTTTTTT; CDR3: CASSVARTRNTGELFF